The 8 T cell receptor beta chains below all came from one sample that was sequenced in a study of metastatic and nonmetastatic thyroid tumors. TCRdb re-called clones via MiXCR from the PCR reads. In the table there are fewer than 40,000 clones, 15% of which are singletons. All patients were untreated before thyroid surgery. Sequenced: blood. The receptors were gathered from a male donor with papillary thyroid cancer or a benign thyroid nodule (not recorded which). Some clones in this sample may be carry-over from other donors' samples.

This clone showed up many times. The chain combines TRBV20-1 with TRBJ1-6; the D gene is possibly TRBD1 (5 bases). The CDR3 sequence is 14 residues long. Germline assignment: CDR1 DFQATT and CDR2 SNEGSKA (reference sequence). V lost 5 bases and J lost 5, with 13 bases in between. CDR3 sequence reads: CSALEGRNNSPLHF. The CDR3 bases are TGCAGTGCTCTGGAGGGGAGAAATAATTCACCCCTCCACTTT.

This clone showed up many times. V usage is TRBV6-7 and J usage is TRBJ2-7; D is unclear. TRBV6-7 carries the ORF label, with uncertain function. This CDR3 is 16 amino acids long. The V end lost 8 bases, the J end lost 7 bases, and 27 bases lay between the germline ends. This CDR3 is CASGETRQVSCLEQYF. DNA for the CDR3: TGTGCCAGCGGTGAGACACGTCAAGTTTCGTGTTTGGAGCAGTACTTC.

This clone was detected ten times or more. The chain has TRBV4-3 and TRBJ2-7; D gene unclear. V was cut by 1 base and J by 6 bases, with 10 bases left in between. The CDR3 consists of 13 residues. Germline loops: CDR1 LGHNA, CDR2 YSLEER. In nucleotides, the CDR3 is TGCGCCAGCAGCCAAGCTGCCGGCCTCGAGCAGTACTTC. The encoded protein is CASSQAAGLEQYF.

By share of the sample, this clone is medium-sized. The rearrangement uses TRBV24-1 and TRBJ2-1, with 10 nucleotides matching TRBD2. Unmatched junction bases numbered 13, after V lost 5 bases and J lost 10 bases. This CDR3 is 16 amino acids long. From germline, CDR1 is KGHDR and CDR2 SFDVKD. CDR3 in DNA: TGTGCCACCAGTGTAAGGCTAGCGGGAGTTGTTTGGGAGCAGTTCTTC. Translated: CATSVRLAGVVWEQFF.

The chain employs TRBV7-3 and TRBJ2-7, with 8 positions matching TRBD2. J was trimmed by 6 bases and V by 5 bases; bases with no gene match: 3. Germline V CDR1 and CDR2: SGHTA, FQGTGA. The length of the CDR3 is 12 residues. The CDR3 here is CASSPGGSEQYF. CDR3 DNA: TGTGCCAGCAGCCCGGGGGGGAGCGAGCAGTACTTC.

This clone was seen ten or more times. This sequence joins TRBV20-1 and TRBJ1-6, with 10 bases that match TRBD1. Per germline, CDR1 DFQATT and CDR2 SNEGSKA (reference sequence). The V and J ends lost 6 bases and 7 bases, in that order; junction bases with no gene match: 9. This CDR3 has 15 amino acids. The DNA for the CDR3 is TGCAGTGCCACCAGGGGACAGGGGTACAATTCACCCCTCCACTTT. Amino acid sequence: CSATRGQGYNSPLHF.

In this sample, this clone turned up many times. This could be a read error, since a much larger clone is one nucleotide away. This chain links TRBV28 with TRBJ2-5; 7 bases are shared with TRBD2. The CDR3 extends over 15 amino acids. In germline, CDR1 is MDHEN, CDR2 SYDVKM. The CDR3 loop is CASSILSGLRETRYF. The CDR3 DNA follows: TGTGCCAGCAGTATCCTATCGGGATTGCGGGAGACCCGGTACTTC.

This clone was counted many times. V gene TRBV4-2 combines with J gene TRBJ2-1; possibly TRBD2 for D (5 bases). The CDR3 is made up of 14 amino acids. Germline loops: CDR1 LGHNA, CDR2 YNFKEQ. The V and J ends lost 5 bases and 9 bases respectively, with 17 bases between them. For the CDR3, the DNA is TGTGCCAGCAGCGAAGGTTCGATAGAGGGTGAGCAGTTCTTC. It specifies CASSEGSIEGEQFF.